The clone carrying this TCR beta chain was counted only a few times. The sample is drawn from a study of blood T cell repertoires in COVID-19. Across the study: Acute and convalescent COVID-19 samples came from the United States, Italy and Spain.

The germline V gene has CDR1 LNHDA and CDR2 SQIVND (reference sequence). CDR3 length: 14 amino acids. V was clipped by 10 bases and J by 7 bases; unmatched bases: 11. Assay used: immunoSEQ multiplex PCR; TCRdb lists only in-frame clones, some missing. The profile shows about 480,000 clones, roughly 90% of them singletons. The chain has TRBV19 and TRBJ1-5, with 9 bases matching TRBD1. Sequenced input: PBMCs or T cells enriched from blood (not recorded which). The sequence was obtained from a woman aged 40 to 50 who had recovered from COVID-19. The CDR3 sequence is CATQPGQGLQPQHF. DNA for the CDR3: TGTGCCACCCAGCCGGGACAGGGTTTGCAGCCCCAGCATTTT.